The text below deals with one TCR beta chain. The germline V gene encodes CDR1 KGHSH and CDR2 LQKENI. CDR3 length: 20 residues. The junction had 18 bases not matched to a gene; V was cut back by 6 bases and J by 2 bases. The entry originates in a study of blood T cell repertoires in COVID-19. Study at large: Samples taken during acute and convalescent COVID-19 were collected in the United States, Italy and Spain. T cells, B-cell-depleted T cells, or PBMCs provided the cDNA or gDNA that served as material.

The authors' processing: The assay estimated nucleated cells by amplifying reference gene primers. TCRdb's copy holds only in-frame clones and misses some; the assay was immunoSEQ multiplex PCR. The V and J calls and the clone size are those of that table, but D and trimming were determined from the DNA. Of 200,000 to 250,000 clones in the sample, around 80% are singletons; the top ten hold roughly 5.5%. The specimen was peripheral blood. The clonotype was recovered from a human donor in a cohort sampled during active COVID-19. This chain links TRBV18 with TRBJ1-4; 10 bases map to TRBD1. The CDR3 here is CASSPASGQGWLRTNEKLFF. The CDR3 DNA follows: TGTGCCAGCTCTCCAGCCTCGGGACAGGGGTGGTTGCGGACTAATGAAAAACTGTTTTTT. The full variable domain, with the rest looked up from reference TRBV18 and TRBJ1-4, is NAGVMQNPRHLVRRRGQEARLRCSPMKGHSHVYWYRQLPEEGLKFMVYLQKENIIDESGMPKERFSAEFPKEGPSILRIQQVVRGDSAAYFCASSPASGQGWLRTNEKLFFGSGTQLSVL.